The rows below give T cell receptor beta chains drawn from one sample of a study of CD8 T cell repertoires and HIV-1 epitope variants. Produced via immunoSEQ multiplex PCR; TCRdb's table is partial and in-frame only. The sample contains under 6,500 clones, around three fifths of which appear only once. These TCRs are of unknown antigen specificity. Material: cultured CD8+ T cells derived from PBMCs. The origin of the receptors is a male donor with HIV. The CDR3 runs from the conserved cysteine through the conserved F or W. D genes are given only for firm matches. Clone size is shown for a subset of rows, as once, few, many or a class of expanded clone.

TRBV19,-,TRBJ1-3,-,CASMDSVGSFGNTIYF,TGTGCCAGTATGGACAGCGTCGGCTCCTTTGGAAACACCATATATTTT
TRBV6-5,-,TRBJ2-7,-,CASSYSEGSSYEQYF,TGTGCCAGCAGTTACTCGGAGGGAAGCTCCTACGAGCAGTACTTC
TRBV28,-,TRBJ1-2,-,CASSPGLSGGYTF,TGTGCCAGCAGCCCCGGACTGAGTGGTGGCTACACCTTC
TRBV5-8,-,TRBJ2-7,TRBD1,CASSLGDSDSYEQYF,TGTGCCAGCAGCTTGGGGGACAGTGACTCCTACGAGCAGTACTTC
TRBV25-1,-,TRBJ2-7,-,CASSEGDGRYEQYF,TGTGCCAGCAGTGAGGGGGACGGACGATACGAGCAGTACTTC
TRBV5-6,-,TRBJ2-1,-,CASRTPLGHEQFF,TGTGCCAGCCGGACACCCCTCGGCCATGAGCAGTTCTTC
TRBV10-3,-,TRBJ1-2,-,CAISESTGYGYTF,TGTGCCATCAGTGAGTCAACAGGCTATGGCTACACCTTC
TRBV19,-,TRBJ2-1,-,CASSIGDYNEQFF,TGTGCCAGTAGTATCGGGGATTACAATGAGCAGTTCTTC
TRBV23-1,-,TRBJ2-2,TRBD1,CAHGTGTVQGELFF,TGCGCCCACGGGACAGGGACTGTCCAAGGGGAGCTGTTTTTT
TRBV7-9,-,TRBJ2-5,TRBD1,CASSPRTGATQETQYF,TGTGCCAGCAGCCCCCGGACAGGAGCAACCCAAGAGACCCAGTACTTC
TRBV6-1,-,TRBJ1-1,TRBD1,CASSEGYRGMNTEAFF,TGTGCCAGCAGTGAAGGCTACAGGGGTATGAACACTGAAGCTTTCTTT
TRBV7-9,-,TRBJ1-2,-,CASSLAGDLGYTF,TGTGCCAGCAGCTTAGCCGGGGATTTAGGCTACACCTTC
TRBV7-9,medium-sized,TRBJ2-2,-,CASSLQDGELFF,TGTGCCAGCAGCCTTCAGGACGGGGAGCTGTTTTTT
TRBV7-9,-,TRBJ2-3,-,CASSALRDTDTQYF,TGTGCCAGCAGCGCCTTAAGAGACACAGATACGCAGTATTTT
TRBV19,-,TRBJ1-2,TRBD1,CASSIEPTGGTPTHLYGYTF,TGTGCCAGTAGCATAGAACCGACAGGGGGAACCCCTACCCACTTATATGGCTACACCTTC
TRBV27,-,TRBJ2-7,TRBD2,CASRDSGRTYEQYF,TGTGCCAGCAGAGATAGCGGGAGAACCTACGAGCAGTACTTC
TRBV5-5,-,TRBJ2-7,-,CASSPGPSSYEQYF,TGTGCCAGCAGCCCCGGACCGTCCTCCTACGAGCAGTACTTC
TRBV19,-,TRBJ2-6,-,CASSMTASGANVLTF,TGTGCCAGTAGTATGACAGCCTCTGGGGCCAACGTCCTGACTTTC
TRBV7-9,-,TRBJ2-1,-,CASSLEGSSYNEQFF,TGTGCCAGCAGCTTAGAGGGGAGCTCCTACAATGAGCAGTTCTTC
TRBV28,-,TRBJ1-1,-,CASSPLLNTEAFF,TGTGCCAGCAGTCCACTTTTGAACACTGAAGCTTTCTTT